The next 3 T cell receptor beta chains were all read from a single sample in a study of T cell changes during pregnancy in multiple sclerosis. Sequenced by immunoSEQ multiplex PCR; TCRdb stores in-frame clones only, minus some. This repertoire shows 85,000 to 130,000 clones, more than 90% found once; its top ten account for about 1.3%. The input for sequencing was peripheral blood, taken in the second trimester of pregnancy. The receptor source for this set is a female donor with multiple sclerosis, enrolled in a pregnancy study.

This chain uses TRBV7-2 with TRBJ1-5, with 7 bases matching TRBD1. The CDR3 contains 15 residues. Germline CDR1 and CDR2: SGHTA and FQGNSA. The junction had 5 bases not matched to a gene; V was cut back by 4 bases and J by 2 bases. In DNA, the CDR3 is TGTGCCAGCAGCTCGGGACAGTACGGCAATCAGCCCCAGCATTTT. It yields the protein CASSSGQYGNQPQHF.

This clone has only a few counts. Relative to the germline gene, one junction end is altered; a read error may explain this. The rearrangement links TRBV28 to TRBJ1-3; D possibly corresponds to TRBD1 (6 bases). Germline CDR1 MDHEN, CDR2 SYDVKM. The CDR3 runs to 11 residues. CDR3 loop: CASRSSQGSDF. CDR3 nucleotide sequence: TGTGCCAGCAGGAGCTCTCAGGGGTCGGATTTT.

This clone was seen only once. V and J are TRBV19 and TRBJ2-3, with 9 bases lining up with TRBD2. The CDR3 has 17 residues. V dropped 2 bases and J dropped 3; count of bases not matched to a gene: 9. Germline assignment: CDR1 LNHDA and CDR2 SQIVND (reference sequence). CDR3 amino acids: CASSISASGAMTDTQYF. The CDR3 nucleotides are TGTGCCAGTAGTATATCGGCTAGCGGGGCGATGACAGATACGCAGTATTTT.